This T cell receptor beta chain was sequenced during a study of T cell responses to AZD1222 COVID-19 vaccine. Generated by immunoSEQ multiplex PCR, the TCRdb table keeps only in-frame clones and is missing some. The sample includes some 87,000 clones, more than 75% of them seen just once. This CDR3 contains 16 residues. V shed 0 bases and J shed 0 bases, with 8 bases lying between them. Looked up from germline, CDR1 is KGHSH and CDR2 is LQKENI. The clonotype was recovered from an adult in good health. The source material was peripheral blood, sampled on day 0 of MenACWY control vaccination. This chain uses TRBV18 with TRBJ1-4, with D unclear. The CDR3 DNA is TGTGCCAGCTCACCACCGGTGGCAGCAACTAATGAAAAACTGTTTTTT. It specifies CASSPPVAATNEKLFF. The variable domain in full, completed from reference TRBV18 and TRBJ1-4, reads NAGVMQNPRHLVRRRGQEARLRCSPMKGHSHVYWYRQLPEEGLKFMVYLQKENIIDESGMPKERFSAEFPKEGPSILRIQQVVRGDSAAYFCASSPPVAATNEKLFFGSGTQLSVL.